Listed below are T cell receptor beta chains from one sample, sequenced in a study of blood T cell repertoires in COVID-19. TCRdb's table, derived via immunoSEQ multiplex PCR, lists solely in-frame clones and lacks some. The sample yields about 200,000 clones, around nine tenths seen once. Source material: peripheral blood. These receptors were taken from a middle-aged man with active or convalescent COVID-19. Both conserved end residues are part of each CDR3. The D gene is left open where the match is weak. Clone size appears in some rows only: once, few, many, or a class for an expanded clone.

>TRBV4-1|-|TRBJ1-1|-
CASSQGTAEAFF
TGCGCCAGCAGCCAAGGGACAGCTGAAGCTTTCTTT
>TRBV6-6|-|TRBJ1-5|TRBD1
CASSSGQGIPPQHF
TGTGCCAGCAGTTCAGGACAGGGCATCCCGCCCCAGCATTTT
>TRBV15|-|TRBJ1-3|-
CATSREPGGVSGNTIYF
TGTGCCACCAGCAGAGAGCCCGGGGGGGTATCTGGAAACACCATATATTTT
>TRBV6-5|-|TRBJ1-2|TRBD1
CASATGTGNGYTF
TGTGCCAGTGCCACCGGGACAGGGAATGGCTACACCTTC
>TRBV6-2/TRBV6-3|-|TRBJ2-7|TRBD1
CASSSTGTEYEQYF
TGTGCCAGCAGTTCCACCGGGACAGAGTACGAGCAGTACTTC
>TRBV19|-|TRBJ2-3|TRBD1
CASSPMDRGTDTQYF
TGTGCCAGTAGTCCAATGGACAGGGGCACAGATACGCAGTATTTT
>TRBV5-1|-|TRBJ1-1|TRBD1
CASSETGGGTEAFF
TGCGCCAGCAGCGAAACAGGGGGCGGCACTGAAGCTTTCTTT
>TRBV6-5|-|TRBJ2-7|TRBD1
CASSSDRDIEYF
TGTGCCAGCAGTTCAGACAGGGACATTGAGTACTTC
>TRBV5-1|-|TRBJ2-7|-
CASSRGSSYEQYF
TGCGCCAGCAGCCGAGGTAGCTCCTACGAGCAGTACTTC
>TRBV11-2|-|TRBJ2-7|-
CASSLDINALASYEQYF
TGTGCCAGCAGCTTAGATATAAACGCTTTAGCGTCCTACGAGCAGTACTTC
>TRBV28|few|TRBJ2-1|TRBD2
CASSPYSAGTYNEQFF
TGTGCCAGCAGTCCCTATTCAGCGGGGACCTACAATGAGCAGTTCTTC
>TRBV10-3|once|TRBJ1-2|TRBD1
CATRGGDYGYTF
TGTGCCACCAGGGGGGGGGACTATGGCTACACCTTC
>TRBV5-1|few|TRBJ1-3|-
CASSSGSGNTIYF
TGCGCCAGCAGCTCCGGCTCTGGAAACACCATATATTTT
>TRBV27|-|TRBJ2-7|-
CASSFGLTPSYEQYF
TGTGCCAGCAGTTTCGGTCTTACCCCCTCCTACGAGCAGTACTTC
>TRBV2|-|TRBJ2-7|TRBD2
CASSGTSGTYEQYF
TGTGCCAGCAGTGGGACTAGCGGTACCTACGAGCAGTACTTC
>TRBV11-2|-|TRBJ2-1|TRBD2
CASSYGLLAGGPGNEQFF
TGTGCCAGCAGTTACGGTCTTTTAGCGGGGGGGCCGGGCAATGAGCAGTTCTTC
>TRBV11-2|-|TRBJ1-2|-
CASSLDPVYGYTF
TGTGCCAGCAGCTTAGATCCAGTCTATGGCTACACCTTC
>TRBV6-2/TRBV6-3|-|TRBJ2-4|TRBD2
CASSYGTSGHKNIQYF
TGTGCCAGCAGTTACGGGACTAGCGGACACAAAAACATTCAGTACTTC
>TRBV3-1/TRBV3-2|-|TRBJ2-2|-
CASSQVFVRGLWGTGELFF
TGTGCCAGCAGCCAAGTTTTCGTCAGGGGCTTGTGGGGCACCGGGGAGCTGTTTTTT
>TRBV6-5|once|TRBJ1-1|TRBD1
CASSKTGGNTEAFF
TGTGCCAGCAGTAAGACAGGGGGCAACACTGAAGCTTTCTTT
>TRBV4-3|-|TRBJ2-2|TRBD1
CASSQLGTDTGELFF
TGCGCCAGCAGCCAGCTGGGGACAGACACCGGGGAGCTGTTTTTT
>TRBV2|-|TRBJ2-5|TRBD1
CASSEYGTVNSYQETQYF
TGTGCCAGCAGTGAATACGGGACAGTCAATTCGTACCAAGAGACCCAGTACTTC
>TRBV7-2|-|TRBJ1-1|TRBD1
CASSYTGTVNTEAFF
TGTGCCAGCAGCTACACCGGGACAGTGAACACTGAAGCTTTCTTT
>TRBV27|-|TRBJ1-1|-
CASSRRQPINTEAFF
TGTGCCAGCAGTAGGCGACAGCCGATCAACACTGAAGCTTTCTTT
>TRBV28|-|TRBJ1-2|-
CASTRYGYTF
TGTGCCAGCACCCGCTATGGCTACACCTTC
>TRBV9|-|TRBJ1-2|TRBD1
CASSIDRGHGYTF
TGTGCCAGCAGCATAGACAGGGGGCATGGCTACACCTTC
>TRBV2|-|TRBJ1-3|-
CASSVESGGNTIYF
TGTGCCAGCAGTGTGGAGTCCGGAGGAAACACCATATATTTT
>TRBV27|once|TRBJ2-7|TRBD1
CASGLRTGVSYEQYF
TGTGCCAGCGGCCTGAGGACAGGGGTCTCCTACGAGCAGTACTTC